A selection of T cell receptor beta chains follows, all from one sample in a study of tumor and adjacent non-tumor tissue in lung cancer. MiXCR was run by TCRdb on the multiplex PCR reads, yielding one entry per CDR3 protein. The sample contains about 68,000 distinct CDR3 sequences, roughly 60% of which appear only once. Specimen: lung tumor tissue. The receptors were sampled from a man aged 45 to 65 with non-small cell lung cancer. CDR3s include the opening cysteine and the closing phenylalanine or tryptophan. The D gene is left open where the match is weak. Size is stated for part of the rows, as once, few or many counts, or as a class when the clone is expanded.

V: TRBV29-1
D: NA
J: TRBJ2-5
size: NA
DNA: TGTAGCGTTGACCGAGGAAGTCAAGTAGAGACCCAGTACTTC
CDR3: CSVDRGSQVETQYF

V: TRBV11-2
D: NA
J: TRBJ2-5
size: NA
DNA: TGTGCCAGTAGCTTAGCCTCTGGGGGGCCGAAGACCCGGTACTTC
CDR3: CASSLASGGPKTRYF

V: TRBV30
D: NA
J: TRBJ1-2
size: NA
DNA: TGTGCCTGTCTCCCTCAGGGGTGGCATGGCTACACCTTC
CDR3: CACLPQGWHGYTF

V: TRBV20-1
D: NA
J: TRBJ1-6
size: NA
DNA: TGCTGTCCCAAGGGGCCGTTGGTTAATTCACCCCTCCACTTT
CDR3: CCPKGPLVNSPLHF

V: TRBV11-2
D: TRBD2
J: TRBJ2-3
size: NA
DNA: TGTGCCAGCAGCTTATTCTCCCTTTCGGTGGGAGGGTTGCCAGATACGCAGTATTTT
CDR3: CASSLFSLSVGGLPDTQYF

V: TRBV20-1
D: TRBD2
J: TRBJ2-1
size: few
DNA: TGCAGTGCTAGGGGGACTAGCGGGACCCGCGGCTACAATGAGCAGTTCTTC
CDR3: CSARGTSGTRGYNEQFF

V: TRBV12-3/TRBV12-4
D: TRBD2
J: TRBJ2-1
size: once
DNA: TGTGCCATAAGACTAGCGGCTACAGCCCCCAATGAGCAGTTCTTC
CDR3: CAIRLAATAPNEQFF

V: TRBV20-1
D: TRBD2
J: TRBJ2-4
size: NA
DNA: TGCAGTGCTAGAGACCGCGGCGCTAGCGGTCCGGCCAAAAACATTCAGTACTTC
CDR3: CSARDRGASGPAKNIQYF

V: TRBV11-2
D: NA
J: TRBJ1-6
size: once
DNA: TGTGCCAGCAGCTTCCCGGTACACAACTATAATTCACTCCTCCACTTT
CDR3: CASSFPVHNYNSLLHF

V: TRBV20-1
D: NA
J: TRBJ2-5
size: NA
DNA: TGCAGTGCTAAAGTGCGGGGCAGGCTAGAGACCCAGTACTTC
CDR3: CSAKVRGRLETQYF

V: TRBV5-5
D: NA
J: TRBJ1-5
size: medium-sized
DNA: TGTGCCAGCAGCTTGAGGGATGGCAATCAGCCCCAGCATTTT
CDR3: CASSLRDGNQPQHF

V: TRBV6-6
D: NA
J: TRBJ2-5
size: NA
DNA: TGTGCCAGCAGTTACTCCCGAGAGACCCAGTACTTT
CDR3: CASSYSRETQYF

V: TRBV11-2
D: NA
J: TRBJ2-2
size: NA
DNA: TGTGCCAGCAGAGGTGGGATCCAGAACACCGGGGATCTGTTTTTT
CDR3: CASRGGIQNTGDLFF

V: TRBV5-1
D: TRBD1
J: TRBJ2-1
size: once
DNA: TGCGCCGGCAGTCCCGGGACAGGATGCAATGAGCAGTTCTTC
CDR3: CAGSPGTGCNEQFF

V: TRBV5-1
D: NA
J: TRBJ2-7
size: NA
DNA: TGCGCCAGCAGCTTGGCGCCGACGACCTACGAGCAGTACTTC
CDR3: CASSLAPTTYEQYF

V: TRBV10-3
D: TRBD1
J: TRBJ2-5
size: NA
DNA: TGCGCCATCAGTGTACGGACAGGGTGCGAAGAGACCCAGTACTTC
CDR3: CAISVRTGCEETQYF

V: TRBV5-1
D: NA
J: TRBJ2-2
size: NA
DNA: TGCGCCAGCAGCTTGGTAGAGACCACCGGGGAGCTGTTTTTT
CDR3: CASSLVETTGELFF

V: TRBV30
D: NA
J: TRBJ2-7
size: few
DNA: TGTGCCTGGAATTTACCGGGAGAGACCTACGAGCAGTACTTC
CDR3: CAWNLPGETYEQYF

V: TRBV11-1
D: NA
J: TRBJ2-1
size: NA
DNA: TGTGCCAGCAGCCGGTCCACAGGGGACTACAGTGAGCAGCCCTTC
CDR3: CASSRSTGDYSEQPF

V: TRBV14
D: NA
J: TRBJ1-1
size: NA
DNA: TGTGCCAGCAGCCAAGGGGCGGGACGGTCTCTGAACACTGAAGCTTTCTTT
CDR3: CASSQGAGRSLNTEAFF

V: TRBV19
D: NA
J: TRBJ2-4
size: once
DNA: TGTGCCAGTAGTATTGGCGGAAAAAACATTCAGTACTTC
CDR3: CASSIGGKNIQYF

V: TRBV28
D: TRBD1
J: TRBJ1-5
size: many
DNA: TGTGCCAGCATAGGGACAGCCAAGGGCAATCAGCCCCAGCATTTT
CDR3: CASIGTAKGNQPQHF

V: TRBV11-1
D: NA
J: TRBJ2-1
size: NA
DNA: TGTGTCAGCAGCTTAGAACAGACAGCCAGTGAGCAGTTCTTC
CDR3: CVSSLEQTASEQFF

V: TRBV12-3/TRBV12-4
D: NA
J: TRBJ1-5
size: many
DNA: TGTGCCAGCAGTTTAGGGACAGACTCGACCCAGCATTTT
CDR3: CASSLGTDSTQHF

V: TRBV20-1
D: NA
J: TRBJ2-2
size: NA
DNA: TGCAGTGCCGTTAATCCCGGGGCGAACACCGGGGAGCAGTTTTTT
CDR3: CSAVNPGANTGEQFF

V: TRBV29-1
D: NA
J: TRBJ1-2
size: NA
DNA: TGCAGCCTTGACGCGTGGCAGGACCTTGGCTACACCTTC
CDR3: CSLDAWQDLGYTF

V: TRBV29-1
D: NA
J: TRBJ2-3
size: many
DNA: TGCAGCGCTCGCGCGCGGGCAGTGAAGACAGATACGCAGTATTTT
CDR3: CSARARAVKTDTQYF

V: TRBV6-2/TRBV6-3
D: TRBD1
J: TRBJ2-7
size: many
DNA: TGTGCCAGCATAGGACGGGACAGGGGCTACGAGCAGTACTTC
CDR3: CASIGRDRGYEQYF

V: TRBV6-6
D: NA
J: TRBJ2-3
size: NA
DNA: TGTGCCAGCACCGACGCCCACGGGCGTACAGATACGCAGTATTTT
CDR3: CASTDAHGRTDTQYF

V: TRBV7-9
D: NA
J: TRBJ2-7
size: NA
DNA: TGTGTCAGCAGCCTCCAGTTCTACGAGCAGTACTTC
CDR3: CVSSLQFYEQYF

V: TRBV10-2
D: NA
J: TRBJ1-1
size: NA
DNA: TGCGCTAGCAGTCGCAACAGCAACACTGAAGTTTTCTTT
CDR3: CASSRNSNTEVFF

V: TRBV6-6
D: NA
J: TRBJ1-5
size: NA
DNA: TGTGCCAGTAGTTACTATTCGCAGGGGTCTGCGCAGCCCCAGCATTTT
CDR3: CASSYYSQGSAQPQHF

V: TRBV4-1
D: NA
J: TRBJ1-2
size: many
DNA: TGCGCCAGCAGCCAAGTTACCTCTAACTATGGCTACACCTTC
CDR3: CASSQVTSNYGYTF

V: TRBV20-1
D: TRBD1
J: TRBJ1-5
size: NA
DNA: TGCAGTGCTGGGGGGGGACAGGGGGCAGGTCAGCCCCAGCATTTT
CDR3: CSAGGGQGAGQPQHF

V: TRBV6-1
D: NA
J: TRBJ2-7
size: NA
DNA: TGTGTCAGCAGTCCCAGATCCTACGAGCAGTACTTC
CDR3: CVSSPRSYEQYF

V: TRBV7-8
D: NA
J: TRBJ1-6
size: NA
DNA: TGTGCAAGCAGCTCCTTACTGGGAGAGAATTCACCCCTCCACTTT
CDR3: CASSSLLGENSPLHF

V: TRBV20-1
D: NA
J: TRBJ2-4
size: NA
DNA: TGCAGTGCTCTGGATATTCCAGGAAACATTCACTACTTC
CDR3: CSALDIPGNIHYF

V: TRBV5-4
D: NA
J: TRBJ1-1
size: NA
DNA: TGTGCCTGCAGCTTACTGGGGGGCGCGGGGAACACTGAAACTTTCTTT
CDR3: CACSLLGGAGNTETFF

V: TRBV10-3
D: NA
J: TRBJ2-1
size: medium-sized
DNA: TGTGCCATCAGTGAGTCAACTAGCAGCAATGAGCAGTTCTTC
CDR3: CAISESTSSNEQFF

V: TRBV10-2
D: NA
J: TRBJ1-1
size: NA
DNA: TGCGCCAGCAGTGAGGTCAGGCCCATTGAAGCTTTCTTT
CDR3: CASSEVRPIEAFF

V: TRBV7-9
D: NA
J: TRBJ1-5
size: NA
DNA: TGTGCCAGCAGCCGCTTGACTAGCGGGGGGGCAGATACGCAGCATTTT
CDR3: CASSRLTSGGADTQHF

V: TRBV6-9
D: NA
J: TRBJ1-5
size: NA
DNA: TGTGTCAGCAGTTACCGTCCCACAAGGGGGGGGAGCAATCAGCCCCAGCATTTT
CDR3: CVSSYRPTRGGSNQPQHF

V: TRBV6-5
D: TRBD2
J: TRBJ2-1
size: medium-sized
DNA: TGTGCCAGCCGACTGACTAGCGGAGTTTACAATGAGCAGTTCTTC
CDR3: CASRLTSGVYNEQFF

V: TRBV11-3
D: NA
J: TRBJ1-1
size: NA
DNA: TGTGCCAGCAGCGTAGGACAGACTGAAGCTTTCTTT
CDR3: CASSVGQTEAFF

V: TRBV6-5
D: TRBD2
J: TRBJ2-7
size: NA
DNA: TGTGCCAGCAGGAATAGCGGGAGGCACTCCTACATGCAGTACTTC
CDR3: CASRNSGRHSYMQYF

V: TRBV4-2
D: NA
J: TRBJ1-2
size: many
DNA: TGTGCCAGCAGCCAAGATAGAGACATTAATGGCTACACCTTC
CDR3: CASSQDRDINGYTF

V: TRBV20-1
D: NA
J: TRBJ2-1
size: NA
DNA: TGCAGCCACTCAGACGGGGGTTATGGGCAGTTCTTC
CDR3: CSHSDGGYGQFF

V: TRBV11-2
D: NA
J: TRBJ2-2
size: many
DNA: TGTGCCAGCAGCTTATACAGAACTAACACCGGGGAGCTGTTTTTT
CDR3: CASSLYRTNTGELFF